This entry lists 19 T cell receptor beta chains sequenced from one sample in a study of blood T cell repertoires in COVID-19 (dated by TCRdb to between 2020 and 2021). Libraries were constructed by the immunoSEQ multiplex PCR assay. As stored in TCRdb, this immuneACCESS dataset retains in-frame rearrangements with V and J assigned. A fraction of the clones does not appear; measured against another copy, unresolved V genes explain less than half of the discrepancy, and the remainder lacks a known reason. This sample holds 130,000 to 150,000 clones; approximately 88% were observed only once. Nearly 0.95% of the sample lies in the top ten. Material: peripheral blood. The receptors derive from a woman between 50 and 59 years old with acute or convalescent COVID-19.

This clone was seen a single time. This rearrangement joins TRBV5-4 to TRBJ1-5; 8 nucleotides align to TRBD1. CDR3 length equals 15 residues. The V gene's germline CDR1 is SGHNT and CDR2 YYREEE (reference sequence). V was pared by 0 bases and J by 5 bases, with 4 bases of the junction left unmatched. CDR3 coding DNA: TGTGCCAGCAGCTTGGATCCAGGGGGCGATCAGCCCCAGCATTTT. Its protein product is CASSLDPGGDQPQHF.

The chain carries TRBV30 and TRBJ1-5; TRBD1 matches at 10 bases. The CDR3 has 14 residues. The V gene's germline CDR1 is GTSNPN and CDR2 SVGIG (reference sequence). Trimming cost V 8 bases and J 7 bases; bases outside gene matches: 11. The CDR3 bases are TGTGCCGGAAGCGGACAGGGGGTAAAACAGCCCCAGCATTTT. Translating gives CAGSGQGVKQPQHF.

This chain connects TRBV5-1 to TRBJ1-2; 8 nucleotides agree with TRBD1. The CDR3 runs to 14 residues. Trimming removed 4 bases from V and 7 bases from J; junction bases left unmatched: 9. The germline V gene encodes CDR1 SGHRS and CDR2 YFSETQ. CDR3 sequence reads: CASSLARGQGGYTF. CDR3 bases: TGCGCCAGCAGCCTGGCAAGAGGACAGGGTGGCTACACCTTC.

This chain connects TRBV14 to TRBJ1-1; D ambiguous. The CDR3 totals 14 residues. Germline assignment: CDR1 SGHDN and CDR2 FVKESK. V gave up 2 bases and J gave up 0 bases, with 7 bases separating them. The CDR3 here is CASSQRRMNTEAFF. CDR3 bases: TGTGCCAGCAGCCAAAGGCGGATGAACACTGAAGCTTTCTTT. The full variable domain, completed using reference TRBV14 and TRBJ1-1, is EAGVTQFPSHSVIEKGQTVTLRCDPISGHDNLYWYRRVMGKEIKFLLHFVKESKQDESGMPNNRFLAERTGGTYSTLKVQPAELEDSGVYFCASSQRRMNTEAFFGQGTRLTVV.

The chain's CDR3 is CASSPLSGTTGELFF. The CDR3 bases are TGTGCCAGCTCACCACTGAGCGGAACCACCGGGGAGCTGTTTTTT. The rearrangement joins TRBV18 to TRBJ2-2; maybe TRBD2 (5 bases). Between the trimmed V and J ends, which lost 1 base and 4 bases, there was a span of 10 bases. Germline CDR1 and CDR2: KGHSH and LQKENI. CDR3 length: 15 residues. The full variable domain, rest sourced from reference TRBV18 and TRBJ2-2, is NAGVMQNPRHLVRRRGQEARLRCSPMKGHSHVYWYRQLPEEGLKFMVYLQKENIIDESGMPKERFSAEFPKEGPSILRIQQVVRGDSAAYFCASSPLSGTTGELFFGEGSRLTVL.

The chain employs TRBV7-2 and TRBJ1-1; 7 bases line up with TRBD1. CDR3 length: 14 residues. V was clipped by 1 base and J by 5 bases; unmatched bases: 4. Germline V gene data show CDR1 as SGHTA and CDR2 as FQGNSA. The DNA of the CDR3 is TGTGCCAGCAGCTTAGGACAGGGACGGACTGAAGCTTTCTTT. This gives the protein CASSLGQGRTEAFF.

The sample holds one count of this clone. The genes are TRBV7-9 and TRBJ1-5, with 9 bases lining up with TRBD1. After removal of 4 bases from V and 7 bases from J, the junction contained 5 bases not matched to a gene. The CDR3 has 14 amino acids. Germline lookup yields CDR1 SEHNR and CDR2 FQNEAQ (reference sequence). In DNA form, the CDR3 reads TGTGCCAGCAGCTGGACAGGGGCAAGCCAGCCCCAGCATTTT. Translated, it gives CASSWTGASQPQHF.

V gene TRBV10-2 combines with J gene TRBJ2-3; 8 bases agree with TRBD2. The germline CDR1 and CDR2 sequences are WSHSY and SAAADI. With 0 bases clipped from V and 4 bases from J, the junction kept 3 bases outside the gene matches. The CDR3 spans 15 residues. The chain's CDR3 is CASSESASGPDTQYF. In DNA form, the CDR3 reads TGCGCCAGCAGTGAGTCGGCTAGCGGGCCAGATACGCAGTATTTT.

This clone was recorded at least ten times. The chain is built from TRBV14 and TRBJ1-2; 7 positions match TRBD1. The trim removed 2 bases at V and 4 bases at J, leaving 13 bases unmatched. There are 17 residues in the CDR3. CDR1 and CDR2 (germline): SGHDN, FVKESK. CDR3 protein: CASSQWGDRDGGYGYTF. Here the CDR3 DNA reads TGTGCCAGCAGCCAATGGGGAGACAGGGACGGAGGCTATGGCTACACCTTC.

The V call is TRBV7-9, the J call TRBJ1-6; no clear D. V was cut by 5 bases and J by 7 bases, with 9 bases left in between. Per germline, CDR1 SEHNR and CDR2 FQNEAQ (reference sequence). The CDR3 consists of 13 residues. This CDR3 reads CASSPGSNSPLHF. CDR3 in DNA: TGTGCCAGCAGCCCCGGGTCCAATTCACCCCTCCACTTT.

This chain joins TRBV29-1 and TRBJ1-1; 11 bases agree with TRBD1. In germline, CDR1 is SQVTM, CDR2 ANQGSEA. The V and J ends lost 6 bases and 1 base, in that order; junction bases with no gene match: 4. The CDR3 has 14 amino acids. The CDR3 is CSVGDRGANTEAFF. CDR3 nucleotide sequence: TGCAGCGTCGGGGACAGGGGGGCGAACACTGAAGCTTTCTTT.

The V call is TRBV6-5, the J call TRBJ2-7, with TRBD1 matching 10 bases. The germline V gene has CDR1 MNHEY and CDR2 SVGAGI. CDR3 size: 15 residues. J lost 3 bases, V lost 2 bases, and 4 bases had no gene match. The CDR3 spells CASSYRRDRGYEQYF. CDR3 bases: TGTGCCAGCAGTTACCGGAGGGACAGGGGCTACGAGCAGTACTTC.

This rearrangement joins TRBV5-6 to TRBJ1-2, with a possible D match to TRBD1 (6 bases). Germline V CDR1 and CDR2: SGHDT, YYEEEE. This CDR3 has 13 residues. Trimming removed 7 bases from V and 4 bases from J, with 14 bases in between. CDR3 loop: CASCQDSGYGYTF. CDR3 in DNA: TGTGCCAGCTGCCAGGACAGTGGCTATGGCTACACCTTC.

The chain carries TRBV5-8 and TRBJ1-1; D not certain. Germline CDR1 and CDR2: SGHTS and YDEGEE. V lost 3 bases and J lost 0, with 12 bases in between. This CDR3 is built from 15 residues. The CDR3 region has the DNA TGTGCCAGCAGCTGGGTCGGGAGCATGAACACTGAAGCTTTCTTT. As protein: CASSWVGSMNTEAFF.

The chain has TRBV7-6 and TRBJ1-2; D gene uncertain. V was clipped by 1 base and J by 2 bases, with 11 bases between them. The V gene's germline CDR1 is SGHVS and CDR2 FNYEAQ. The CDR3 has 15 amino acids. CDR3 DNA: TGTGCCAGCAGCTTAGTGGACGGGGAGAACTATGGCTACACCTTC. It codes for CASSLVDGENYGYTF.

The rearrangement uses TRBV25-1 and TRBJ2-7; TRBD1 is a possible D gene (5 bases). CDR3 length: 13 residues. Germline V gene lookup returns CDR1 MGHDK and CDR2 SYGVNS. Trimming shortened V by 6 bases and J by 4 bases, and 13 bases separated the two germline ends. In DNA, the CDR3 is TGTGCCAGCAGGGGGCACCCAACTTACGAGCAGTACTTC. Translation gives CASRGHPTYEQYF.

The chain joins TRBV19 to TRBJ1-5, with D possibly being TRBD1 (5 bases). V was clipped by 7 bases and J by 1 base, with 17 bases between them. This CDR3 is 16 amino acids long. The germline V gene encodes CDR1 LNHDA and CDR2 SQIVND (reference sequence). CDR3 in amino acids: CASTQSRGTSNQPQHF. The CDR3 coding sequence is TGTGCCAGTACCCAGAGTAGGGGTACGAGCAATCAGCCCCAGCATTTT.

The gene calls are TRBV4-1 and TRBJ1-3; D is unresolved. The length of the CDR3 is 19 residues. Trimming removed 1 base from V and 0 bases from J, with 19 bases in between. Germline CDR1 MGHRA, CDR2 YSYEKL. CDR3 sequence (DNA): TGCGCCAGCAGCCAAGGAAATTGGCGCGGGTCGGTCTCTGGAAACACCATATATTTT. It is translated as CASSQGNWRGSVSGNTIYF.

This clone has a single count. The V call is TRBV3-1 (or the pseudogene TRBV3-2), the J call TRBJ1-1; possible D gene TRBD1, 5 bases. The germline CDR1 and CDR2 sequences are LGHDT and YNNKEL (reference sequence). The CDR3 spans 17 residues. Trimming stripped 3 bases from V and 0 bases from J, with 17 bases between. In DNA, the CDR3 is TGTGCCAGCAGCCAGGAGACGGGGGATCCTATGAACACTGAAGCTTTCTTT. This gives the protein CASSQETGDPMNTEAFF.